This T cell receptor (beta chain) comes out of a study of cytotoxic CD8 clonotypes in ibrutinib-treated CLL. The assay was immunoSEQ multiplex PCR, and TCRdb's table has in-frame clones only and misses some. Seen here are approximately 42,000 clones, about 72% observed once, and the top ten hold roughly 14%. Study outcomes and limitations: Clonality increased with ibrutinib response but returned toward baseline at progression.

To note about this clone: The antigen remains undetermined.

The V end lost 2 bases, the J end lost 1 base, and 5 bases lay between the germline ends. The CDR3 covers 13 residues. CDR1 is MDHEN and CDR2 is SYDVKM in the germline V gene. The source of this sequence is a human donor with chronic lymphocytic leukemia. Sequencing was performed on PBMCs, taken after 12 months of ibrutinib treatment. V gene TRBV28 combines with J gene TRBJ1-2; D gene unclear. The CDR3 protein is CASSLGFNYGYTF. The CDR3 bases are TGTGCCAGCAGTTTAGGTTTTAACTATGGCTACACCTTC.